Each of the 21 T cell receptor beta chains below was sequenced from the same sample in a study of cytomegalovirus exposure and HLA in healthy donors. The PCR ran on 60 Vbeta and 13 Jbeta primers. Profiling relied on immunoSEQ multiplex PCR, and the TCRdb table lists in-frame clones only, not all of them. The table has about 160,000 clones, roughly 80% seen once; the top ten hold approximately 12%. The sample comprised PBMCs. The receptors stem from a man aged 45-60 years in good health and CMV-seropositive.

As regards this clone: Other DNA sequences in this sample translate to the same CDR3. This chain links TRBV28 with TRBJ1-2, with D unclear. This CDR3 has 13 residues. V was shortened by 6 bases and J by 5 bases, with 13 bases between the two germline ends. Per the germline V gene, CDR1 is MDHEN and CDR2 is SYDVKM. CDR3 coding DNA: TGTGCCAGCAGCCTGGGAGGACTGTATGGCTACACCTTC. This translates into CASSLGGLYGYTF.

The chain links TRBV4-2 to TRBJ2-7; 11 nucleotides agree with TRBD1. The V gene end was trimmed by 1 base and the J gene end by 3 bases; junction bases not matched to a gene: 2. The CDR3 length is 15 residues. Germline V gene sequence: CDR1 LGHNA, CDR2 YNFKEQ. CDR3 DNA: TGTGCCAGCAGCCAAGCGGGACAGGGGGACTACGAGCAGTACTTC. This gives the protein CASSQAGQGDYEQYF.

The CDR3 here is CASSQGLAGGSGELFF. The CDR3 DNA follows: TGCGCCAGCAGCCAAGGCCTAGCGGGAGGATCCGGGGAGCTGTTTTTT. The rearrangement links TRBV4-3 to TRBJ2-2, with TRBD2 matching 11 bases. In germline, CDR1 is LGHNA, CDR2 YSLEER. V gave up 1 base and J gave up 6 bases; unmatched junction bases: 4. This CDR3 spans 16 amino acids.

The chain employs TRBV30 and TRBJ2-7, with 7 bases that match TRBD2. The V gene end was trimmed by 7 bases and the J gene end by 4 bases; junction bases not matched to a gene: 13. Germline V gene lookup returns CDR1 GTSNPN and CDR2 SVGIG (reference sequence). The CDR3 is 14 residues long. The CDR3 spells CASQSGLGPYEQYF. Written as DNA, the CDR3 is TGTGCCTCGCAATCAGGACTAGGTCCTTACGAGCAGTACTTC.

The chain is built from TRBV19 and TRBJ1-3; 7 nucleotides agree with TRBD1. This CDR3 has 16 amino acids. V gave up 8 bases and J gave up 0 bases; unmatched junction bases: 10. Germline-derived CDR1 and CDR2 are LNHDA and SQIVND (reference sequence). CDR3 sequence reads: CASSDPGQPSGNTIYF. The CDR3 DNA reads TGTGCCAGTTCTGACCCGGGACAGCCCTCTGGAAACACCATATATTTT.

The chain employs TRBV5-1 and TRBJ2-5; no clear D. Per the germline V gene, CDR1 is SGHRS and CDR2 is YFSETQ. This CDR3 contains 13 residues. Trimming cost V 4 bases and J 4 bases, with 11 bases left between them. CDR3 sequence reads: CASSAFSGETQYF. For the CDR3, the DNA is TGCGCCAGCAGCGCGTTTTCGGGAGAGACCCAGTACTTC.

This clone occurred once. J is TRBJ1-3 and V is TRBV4-2; 7 bases fit TRBD1. Per the germline V gene, CDR1 is LGHNA and CDR2 is YNFKEQ. The CDR3 loop spans 17 amino acids. J lost 4 bases, V lost 5 bases, and 14 bases had no gene match. The CDR3 nucleotides read TGTGCCAGCAGCTACCTTGGACAGGAATCCTTCGGAAACACCATATATTTT. This encodes CASSYLGQESFGNTIYF.

V usage is TRBV7-9 and J usage is TRBJ1-2, with a tentative D call TRBD1 (5 bases). With 2 bases removed from V and 8 bases from J, the gap between germline ends came to 15 bases. The CDR3 extends over 14 amino acids. The germline CDR1 and CDR2 sequences are SEHNR and FQNEAQ (reference sequence). The CDR3 nucleotides are TGTGCCAGCAGCTTAATCGGGGCCGGGGGGGGCTACACCTTC. Translation: CASSLIGAGGGYTF.

The rearrangement joins TRBV7-9 to TRBJ2-3, with TRBD2 matching over 11 bases. In germline, CDR1 is SEHNR, CDR2 FQNEAQ (reference sequence). There are 16 residues in the CDR3. V trimming: 5 bases; J trimming: 2 bases; junction bases outside the gene matches: 6. The CDR3 is CASSEGTSGNTDTQYF. CDR3 DNA: TGTGCCAGCAGCGAAGGGACTAGCGGTAACACAGATACGCAGTATTTT.

This chain uses TRBV10-3 with TRBJ2-2; no reliable D call. The germline CDR1 and CDR2 sequences are ENHRY and SYGVKD. The CDR3 is 13 amino acids. V shed 10 bases and J shed 1 base, with 10 bases lying between them. CDR3 protein: CATQLENTGELFF. CDR3 sequence (DNA): TGTGCCACCCAATTAGAGAACACCGGGGAGCTGTTTTTT.

This clone appeared a few times. The rearrangement uses TRBV5-6 and TRBJ2-2; D is unresolved. Per the germline V gene, CDR1 is SGHDT and CDR2 is YYEEEE. V was cut by 4 bases and J by 5 bases, with 12 bases left in between. The CDR3 runs 14 residues. CDR3 sequence: CASSPALVTGELFF. The DNA of the CDR3 is TGTGCCAGCAGCCCCGCTCTAGTTACCGGGGAGCTGTTTTTT.

The chain carries TRBV28 and TRBJ1-1; 7 bases map to TRBD1. V trimming: 6 bases; J trimming: 5 bases; junction bases outside the gene matches: 15. CDR3 length: 16 amino acids. From germline, CDR1 is MDHEN and CDR2 SYDVKM. CDR3 nucleotide sequence: TGTGCCAGCAGCCAAAACCTGGCAGGGGGTCGGACTGAAGCTTTCTTT. Translating it yields CASSQNLAGGRTEAFF.

The rearrangement joins TRBV5-6 to TRBJ1-1; D is undetermined. Germline CDR1 is SGHDT and CDR2 is YYEEEE. The CDR3 loop spans 14 amino acids. V gave up 0 bases and J gave up 6 bases, with 12 bases separating them. CDR3 region: CASSLAGFGAEAFF. As DNA, the CDR3 is TGTGCCAGCAGCTTGGCCGGGTTTGGTGCTGAAGCTTTCTTT.

The CDR3 DNA is TGCGCCAGCAGCTTGGCATCCGGCCCATCGCAGAGACAAGGCAATTACGAGCAGTTCTTC. Protein product: CASSLASGPSQRQGNYEQFF. This chain connects TRBV5-1 to TRBJ2-1; the D is unclear. The CDR3 has 20 amino acids. Trimming removed 0 bases from V and 10 bases from J, with 32 bases in between. Germline CDR1 SGHRS, CDR2 YFSETQ.

The rearrangement uses TRBV4-1 and TRBJ1-2; 10 positions match TRBD1. V gave up 2 bases and J gave up 7 bases; unmatched junction bases: 7. The CDR3 covers 15 residues. Germline values: CDR1 MGHRA, CDR2 YSYEKL. The CDR3 loop reads CASSQPTGGAFGYTF. The CDR3 region has the DNA TGCGCCAGCAGCCAACCGACAGGGGGCGCTTTTGGCTACACCTTC.

This rearrangement joins TRBV27 to TRBJ2-5, with D unresolved. The end of the DNA is better explained by TRBJ2-7, so the J call may be wrong. This CDR3 comprises 13 residues. CDR1 and CDR2 from the germline V gene are MNHEY and SMNVEV (reference sequence). CDR3 nucleotides: TGTGCCAGCAGTTACTCCCGTTTCTACGAGCAGTACTTC. It specifies CASSYSRFYEQYF.

The chain has TRBV11-2 and TRBJ2-7; 14 nucleotides match TRBD2. The CDR3 runs to 15 residues. CDR1 is SGHAT and CDR2 is FQNNGV in the germline V gene. J lost 7 bases, V lost 0 bases, and 2 bases had no gene match. CDR3: CASSLERLAGGEQYF. CDR3 bases: TGTGCCAGCAGCTTAGAGAGACTAGCGGGGGGGGAGCAGTACTTC.

The CDR3 loop is CATSRDSSGTKGSTDTQYF. In DNA form, the CDR3 reads TGTGCCACCAGCAGAGATTCTAGCGGGACGAAGGGGAGCACAGATACGCAGTATTTT. The V gene is TRBV15, the J gene TRBJ2-3; 9 bases are shared with TRBD2. The CDR3 consists of 19 residues. Losses at the gene ends were 0 bases for V and 0 bases for J; bases not matched to a gene: 10. The germline V gene has CDR1 LNHNV and CDR2 YYDKDF (reference sequence).

The rearrangement joins TRBV4-1 to TRBJ1-4; 8 bases agree with TRBD1. The CDR3 length is 17 residues. CDR1 and CDR2 from the germline V gene are MGHRA and YSYEKL. Trimming at V came to 0 bases and at J to 0 bases, leaving 3 bases not matched to a gene. The CDR3 DNA reads TGCGCCAGCAGCCAAGAGGGGACAGGCGCAACTAATGAAAAACTGTTTTTT. This gives the protein CASSQEGTGATNEKLFF.

The CDR3 here is CASSQAGVWEQYF. The CDR3 DNA is TGTGCCAGCAGTCAGGCGGGAGTGTGGGAGCAGTACTTC. This chain connects TRBV4-2 to TRBJ2-5; 7 positions match TRBD2. This CDR3 comprises 13 residues. J gave up 11 bases and V 6 bases, and 12 bases lay outside the gene matches. CDR1 is LGHNA, CDR2 YNFKEQ, per germline.

The chain's CDR3 is CASSRPTGNYGYTF. The CDR3 DNA reads TGTGCCAGCAGTCGCCCGACGGGTAACTATGGCTACACCTTC. J is TRBJ1-2 and V is TRBV6-5; no firm D call. V dropped 5 bases and J dropped 1 base, with 11 bases sitting between them. This CDR3 has 14 amino acids. From germline, CDR1 is MNHEY and CDR2 SVGAGI.